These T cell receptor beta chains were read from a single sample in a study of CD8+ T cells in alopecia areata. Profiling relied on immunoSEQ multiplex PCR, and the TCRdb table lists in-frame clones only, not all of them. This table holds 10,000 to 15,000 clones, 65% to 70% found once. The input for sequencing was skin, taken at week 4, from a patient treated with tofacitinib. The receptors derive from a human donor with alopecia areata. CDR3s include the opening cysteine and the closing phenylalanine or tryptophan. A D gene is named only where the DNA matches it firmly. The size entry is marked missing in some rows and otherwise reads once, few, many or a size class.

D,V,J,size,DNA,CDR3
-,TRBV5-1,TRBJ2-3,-,TGCGCCAGCAGCCAATCACCCACAGATACGCAGTATTTT,CASSQSPTDTQYF
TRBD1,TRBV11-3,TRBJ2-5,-,TGTGCCAGCAGTCCCCGGGACAGCCAAGAGACCCAGTACTTC,CASSPRDSQETQYF
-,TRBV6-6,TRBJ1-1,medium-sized,TGTGCCAGCAGCACCCCCCACTCGAACACTGAAGCTTTCTTT,CASSTPHSNTEAFF
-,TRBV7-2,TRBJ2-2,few,TGTGCCAGCAGCTTCTTCATCGGGGAGCTGTTTTTT,CASSFFIGELFF
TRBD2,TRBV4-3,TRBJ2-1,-,TGCGCCAGCAGCCTCTTCGGGACTAGCGGGGCCCCCTCCTACAATGAGCAGTTCTTC,CASSLFGTSGAPSYNEQFF
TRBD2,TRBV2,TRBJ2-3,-,TGTGCCAGCAGGCTTAGCGGGGGGACAGAGGATACGCAGTATTTT,CASRLSGGTEDTQYF
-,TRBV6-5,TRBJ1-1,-,TGTGCCAGCAGAACAGGGTTCGGCACTGAAGCTTTCTTT,CASRTGFGTEAFF
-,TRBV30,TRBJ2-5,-,TGTGCCTGGAGGCTAGCGCCCCAAGAGACCCAGTACTTC,CAWRLAPQETQYF
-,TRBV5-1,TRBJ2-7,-,TGCGCCAGCAGCTTGGGGACGCAGAGGGGTACGTACCACGAGCAGTACTTC,CASSLGTQRGTYHEQYF
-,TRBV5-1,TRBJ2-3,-,TGCGCCAGCAGCCCCCCGAGGGCAGGGGGCACAGATACGCAGTATTTT,CASSPPRAGGTDTQYF
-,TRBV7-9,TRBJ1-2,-,TGTGCCAGCAGCTTAGAGGTATATGGCTACACCTTC,CASSLEVYGYTF
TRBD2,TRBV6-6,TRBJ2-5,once,TGTGCCAGCAGTTACCCGGGGGGGGCGAGGGAAGAGACCCAGTACTTC,CASSYPGGAREETQYF
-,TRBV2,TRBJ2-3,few,TGTGCCAGCAGTGAATGGGCAGATACGCAGTATTTT,CASSEWADTQYF
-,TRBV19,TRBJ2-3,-,TGTGCCAGTAGTGAGGACCGGTCTAGCACAGATACGCAGTATTTT,CASSEDRSSTDTQYF
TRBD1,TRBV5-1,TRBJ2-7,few,TGCGCCAGCAGCAAGACTCCGGGACAGGGGTACGAGCAGTACTTC,CASSKTPGQGYEQYF
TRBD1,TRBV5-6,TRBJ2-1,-,TGTGCCAGCAGATCCGGGACAGGCTCCTACAATGAGCAGTTCTTC,CASRSGTGSYNEQFF
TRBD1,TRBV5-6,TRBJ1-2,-,TGTGCCAGCAGCTACTTAACAGGGGGCATAACGAGGGGCTACACCTTC,CASSYLTGGITRGYTF
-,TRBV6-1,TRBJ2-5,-,TGTGCCAGCAGTCAGATACCGGGACCAGGGACCCAGTACTTC,CASSQIPGPGTQYF
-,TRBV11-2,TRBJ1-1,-,TGTGCCAGCAGCTTAGGGGTATTCGAAGCTTTCTTT,CASSLGVFEAFF
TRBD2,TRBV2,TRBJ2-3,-,TGTGCCAGCAGTGTGGAGCGGGGGGGGGATACGCAGTATTTT,CASSVERGGDTQYF
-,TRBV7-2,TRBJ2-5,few,TGTGCCAGCAGCCCCCAGGGGGGGTTAGGGACCCAGTACTTC,CASSPQGGLGTQYF
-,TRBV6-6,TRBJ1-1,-,TGTGCCAGCAGTTACTCGCAGGAGAACACTGAAGCTTTCTTT,CASSYSQENTEAFF
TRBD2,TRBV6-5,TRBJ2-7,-,TGTGCCACCCAAAGACTAGCGGGATTCTACGAGCAGTACTTC,CATQRLAGFYEQYF
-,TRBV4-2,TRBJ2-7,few,TGTGCCAGCAGCCAAGATGGTCAGCCATCCTACGAGCAGTACTTC,CASSQDGQPSYEQYF
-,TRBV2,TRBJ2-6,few,TGTGCCAGCAGTCGTCTCGGGCAATCTGGGGCCAACGTCCTGACTTTC,CASSRLGQSGANVLTF
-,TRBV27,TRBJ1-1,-,TGTGCCAGCAGACCGACCGGGCCGCGGAGGGCTTTCTTT,CASRPTGPRRAFF
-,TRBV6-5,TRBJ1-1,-,TGTGCCTCAACGCCCAGATCCGCTGAAGCTTTCTTT,CASTPRSAEAFF
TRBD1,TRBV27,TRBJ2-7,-,TGTGCCAGCAGTTTTTCGGGACAGGGGGCCTACGAGCAGTACTTC,CASSFSGQGAYEQYF
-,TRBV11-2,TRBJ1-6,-,TGTGCCAGCAGCTTCGACATGAGCTCCTATAATTCACCCCTCCACTTT,CASSFDMSSYNSPLHF
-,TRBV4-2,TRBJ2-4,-,TGTGCCAGCAGCCAAGATCAAGCGGGCAAAAACATTCAGTACTTC,CASSQDQAGKNIQYF
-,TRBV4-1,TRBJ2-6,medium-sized,TGCGCCAGCAGCCAAGATTGGGGGCCTGGGGCCAACGTCCTGACTTTC,CASSQDWGPGANVLTF
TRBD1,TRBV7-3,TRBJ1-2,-,TGTGCCAGCAGCTTAGACAGGGGAAATGGCTACACCTTC,CASSLDRGNGYTF
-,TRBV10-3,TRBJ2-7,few,TGTGCCATCGCAGGACTTACCTACGAGCAGTACTTC,CAIAGLTYEQYF
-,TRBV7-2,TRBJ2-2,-,TGTGCCAGCAGCTTAAGAATCTGGGGACACGGGGAGCTGTTTTTT,CASSLRIWGHGELFF
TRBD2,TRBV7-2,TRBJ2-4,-,TGTGCCAGCAGCTCCCCGGGGGGGAGCATTCAGTACTTC,CASSSPGGSIQYF
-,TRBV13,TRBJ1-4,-,TGTGCCAGCAGCATTGGACGGCCCGCAACTAATGAAAAACTGTTTTTT,CASSIGRPATNEKLFF
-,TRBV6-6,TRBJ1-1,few,TGTGCCAGCAGTTACGCTTTCTTT,CASSYAFF
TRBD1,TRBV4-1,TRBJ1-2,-,TGCGCCAGCAGCCAAGATCTGTCAGGGGGTAATGGCTACACCTTC,CASSQDLSGGNGYTF
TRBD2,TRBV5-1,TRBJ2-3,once,TGCGCCAGCAGACTCGCGGGAGAATTGAGGGATACGCAGTATTTT,CASRLAGELRDTQYF
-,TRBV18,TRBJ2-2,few,TGTGCCAGCTCACCAGAGGCCGGGGAGCTGTTTTTT,CASSPEAGELFF
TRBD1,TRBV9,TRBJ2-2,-,TGTGCCAGCAGTGAAACAGGGGACACCGGGGAGCTGTTTTTT,CASSETGDTGELFF
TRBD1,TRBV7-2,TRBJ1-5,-,TGTGCCAGCAGCGACCGGGACAGCTATCAGCCCCAGCATTTT,CASSDRDSYQPQHF
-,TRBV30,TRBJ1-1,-,TGTGCCTGGAGTGATGGGAACACTGAAGCTTTCTTT,CAWSDGNTEAFF
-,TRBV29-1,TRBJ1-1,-,TGCAGCGCCGGCGACGGCTCTGAAGCTTTCTTT,CSAGDGSEAFF
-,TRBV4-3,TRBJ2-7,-,TGCGCCAGCAGCCAAGAAGCGGGCGGTCCAGAACAAGCCTACGAGCAGTACTTC,CASSQEAGGPEQAYEQYF
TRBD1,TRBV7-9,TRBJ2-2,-,TGTGCCAGCAGCCCCGAGGACAGGGGAGGCACCGGGGAGCTGTTTTTT,CASSPEDRGGTGELFF
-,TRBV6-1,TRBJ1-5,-,TGTGCCAGCAGTGAAGGGGTCCAGTCCAATCAGCCCCAGCATTTT,CASSEGVQSNQPQHF